This paragraph covers one TCR beta chain sequence. Participant age was about 18 to 89 years, and participants resided in 24 US areas. This sample is drawn from a study of blood T cell repertoires in COVID-19. As for the study in general: Material from acute and convalescent COVID-19 was sourced from the United States, Italy and Spain.

Generated by immunoSEQ multiplex PCR, the TCRdb table keeps only in-frame clones and is missing some. The sample has some 300,000 clones; around nine tenths are singletons. This TCR came from a woman aged 40-49 years who had recovered from COVID-19. Sample: PBMCs or T cells enriched from blood (not recorded which).

The DNA for the CDR3 is TGTGCCAGCAGGGAGGCTGCACTAAGTGGCTACACCTTC. Protein sequence: CASREAALSGYTF. The V and J genes are TRBV2 and TRBJ1-2; D unclear. Germline loops: CDR1 SNHLY, CDR2 FYNNEI. The CDR3 extends over 13 amino acids. Between the trimmed V and J ends, which lost 6 bases and 7 bases, there was a span of 15 bases.